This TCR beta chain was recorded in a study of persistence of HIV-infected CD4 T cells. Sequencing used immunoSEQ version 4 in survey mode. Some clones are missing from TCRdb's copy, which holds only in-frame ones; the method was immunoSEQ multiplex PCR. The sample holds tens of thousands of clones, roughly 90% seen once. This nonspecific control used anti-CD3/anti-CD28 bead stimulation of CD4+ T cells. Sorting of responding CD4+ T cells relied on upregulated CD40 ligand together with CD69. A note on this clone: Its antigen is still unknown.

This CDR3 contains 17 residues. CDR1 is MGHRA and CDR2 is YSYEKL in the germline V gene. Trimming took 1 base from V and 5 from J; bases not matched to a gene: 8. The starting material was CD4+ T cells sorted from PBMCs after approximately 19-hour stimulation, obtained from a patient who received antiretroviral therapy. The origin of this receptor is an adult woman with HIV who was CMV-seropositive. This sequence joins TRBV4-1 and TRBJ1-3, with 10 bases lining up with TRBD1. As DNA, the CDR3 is TGCGCCAGCAGCCAAGTGGTGGGACAGGGGAGGAGAAACACCATATATTTT. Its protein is CASSQVVGQGRRNTIYF.